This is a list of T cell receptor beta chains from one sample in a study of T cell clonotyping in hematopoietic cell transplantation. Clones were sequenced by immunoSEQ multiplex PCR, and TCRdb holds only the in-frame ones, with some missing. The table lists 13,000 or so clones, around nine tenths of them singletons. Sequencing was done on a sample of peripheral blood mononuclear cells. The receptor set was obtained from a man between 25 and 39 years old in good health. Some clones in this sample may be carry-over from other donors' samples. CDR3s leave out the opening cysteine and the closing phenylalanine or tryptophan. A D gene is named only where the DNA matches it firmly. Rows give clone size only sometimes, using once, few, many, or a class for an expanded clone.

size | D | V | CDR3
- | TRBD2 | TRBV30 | AWSVLASSYNEQF
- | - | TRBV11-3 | ASSLSGYGYT
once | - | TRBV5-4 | ASSRQSGGASPLH
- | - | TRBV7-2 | ASSLQGYNSPLH
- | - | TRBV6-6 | ASSPFVTGELF
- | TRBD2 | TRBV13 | ASSGDQRGDGISYEQY
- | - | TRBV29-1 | SVGTDTEAF
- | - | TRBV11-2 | ASSLALTNTGELF
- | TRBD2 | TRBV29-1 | SAFRTSGTTDTQY
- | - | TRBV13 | ASSLPVNYGYT
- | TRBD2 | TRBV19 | ASRTSGGLVEQF
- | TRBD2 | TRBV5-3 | ARSPATGGSGRSEQY
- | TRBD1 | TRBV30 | AWSKGAFSEQY
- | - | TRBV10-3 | AISEWGDSNQPQH
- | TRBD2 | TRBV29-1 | SVEDRLAGPTDTQY
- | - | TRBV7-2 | ASSTYSYEQY
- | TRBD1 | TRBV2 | ASSDSWRQGAGQPQH
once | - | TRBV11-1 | ASSFDVSYNSPLH
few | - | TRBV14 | ASSLTDQGNSPLH
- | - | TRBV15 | ATSRARRGPPYEQY
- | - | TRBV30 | AWSVSGIYEQY
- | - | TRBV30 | AWSGYTRDTNYEQY
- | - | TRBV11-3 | ASTRGATSYEQY
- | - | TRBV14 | ASSQAYEQY
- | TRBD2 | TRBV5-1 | ASSLGLAGAHEQY
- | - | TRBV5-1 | ASSLVIAGMLPTNTGELF
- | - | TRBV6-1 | ASTLDLGDTQY
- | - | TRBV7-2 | ASSLTVTYNEQF
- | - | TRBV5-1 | ASSPPGGDTEAF
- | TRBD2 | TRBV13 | ASSLAGGLGSNEQF
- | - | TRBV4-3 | ASSQDSGGPYEQY
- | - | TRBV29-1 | SVESAGNEQF
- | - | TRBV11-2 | ASSLVRGIMNTEAF
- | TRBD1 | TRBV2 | ASTQGAFEKLF
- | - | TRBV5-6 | ASSLQGINQPQH
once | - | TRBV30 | AWSVNSDTQY
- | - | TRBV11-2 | ASSAGRRVSGNTIY
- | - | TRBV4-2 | ASSQLGGPSTGANVLT
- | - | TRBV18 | ASSPVAESYEQY
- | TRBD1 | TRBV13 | ASSLRTGVLSGELF
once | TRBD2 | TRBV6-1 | ASSEQRGPYEQY
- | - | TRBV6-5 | ASSYRSSYEQY
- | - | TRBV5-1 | ASSDGSGNTIY
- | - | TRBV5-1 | ASSSPYEQY
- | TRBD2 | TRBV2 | ASNRLAGTDTQY
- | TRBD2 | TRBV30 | AWSVGGGWPGEQF